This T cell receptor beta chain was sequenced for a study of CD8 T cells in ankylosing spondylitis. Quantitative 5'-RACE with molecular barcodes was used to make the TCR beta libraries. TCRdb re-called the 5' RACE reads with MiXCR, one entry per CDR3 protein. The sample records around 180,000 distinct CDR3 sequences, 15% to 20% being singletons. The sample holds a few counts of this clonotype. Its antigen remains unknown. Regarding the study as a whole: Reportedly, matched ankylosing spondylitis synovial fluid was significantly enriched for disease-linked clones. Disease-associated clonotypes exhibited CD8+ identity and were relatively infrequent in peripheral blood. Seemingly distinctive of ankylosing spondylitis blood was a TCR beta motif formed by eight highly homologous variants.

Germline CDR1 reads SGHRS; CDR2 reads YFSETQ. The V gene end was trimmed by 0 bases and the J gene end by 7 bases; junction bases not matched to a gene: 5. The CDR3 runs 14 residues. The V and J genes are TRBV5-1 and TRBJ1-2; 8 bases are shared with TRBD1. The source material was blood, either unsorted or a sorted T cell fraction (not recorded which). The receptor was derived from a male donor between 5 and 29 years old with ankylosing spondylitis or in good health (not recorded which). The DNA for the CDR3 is TGCGCCAGCAGCTTGGTTCAGGGGGCGGTTGGCTACACCTTC. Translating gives CASSLVQGAVGYTF. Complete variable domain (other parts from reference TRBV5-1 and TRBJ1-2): KAGVTQTPRYLIKTRGQQVTLSCSPISGHRSVSWYQQTPGQGLQFLFEYFSETQRNKGNFPGRFSGRQFSNSRSEMNVSTLELGDSALYLCASSLVQGAVGYTFGSGTRLTVV.